Detailed here is one T cell receptor beta chain. This sample is part of a study of blood T cell repertoires in COVID-19. Authors' analysis steps: Quantification of nucleated cells was approximated via reference gene primer amplification. The data were produced by immunoSEQ multiplex PCR, yet TCRdb's version contains in-frame clones alone and is incomplete. V, J and clone size derive from that table, while D and trimming were established from the DNA sequence. The sample includes some 200,000 clones, roughly nine tenths of them seen just once. Trimming removed 3 bases from V and 2 bases from J, with 15 bases in between. This CDR3 comprises 16 residues. Germline V CDR1 and CDR2: SGHTA, FQGNSA.

The V and J genes are TRBV7-2 and TRBJ2-3, with D perhaps matching TRBD2 (5 bases). Sequences were obtained from peripheral blood. The receptor was isolated from a woman aged 65 to 85 with acute or convalescent COVID-19. CDR3 bases: TGTGCCAGCAGCTTCGGTCAGACTAAGATCACAGATACGCAGTATTTT. Encoded protein: CASSFGQTKITDTQYF.